This TCR beta chain came from a study of T cell repertoires in cytomegalovirus infection. Background on the study: Alongside well-studied HLA-B-restricted CMV epitopes, recently identified HLA-C-restricted CMV epitopes were also used. Public TCR beta signatures indicated both CMV infection and matching HLA type.

TCRdb fed the reads into MiXCR, producing one record per CDR3 protein. The data show 900,000 to 950,000 distinct CDR3 sequences, with around 29% seen just once and 11% to 15% held by the top ten. This clonotype was picked up many times. Its matching antigen is unknown. The CDR3 sequence is 16 residues long. Germline V CDR1 and CDR2: SGHVS, FNYEAQ. Trimming took 1 base from V and 0 from J, leaving 11 bases between them. Study results and limitations: There were HLA-C-restricted CMV-specific TCR beta clonotypes dominating the ex vivo response.

The sequences come from cultured CD8+ T cells from PBMCs, collected from culture after CMV antigen stimulation. This TCR was recovered from a human donor in good health (CMV status not recorded). Some clones in this sample may be carry-over from other donors' samples. This sequence joins TRBV7-6 and TRBJ2-3; TRBD1 or TRBD2 may be the D gene (5 bases each). The CDR3 loop reads CASSLGDAASTDTQYF. CDR3 nucleotide sequence: TGTGCCAGCAGCTTAGGGGACGCCGCCAGCACAGATACGCAGTATTTT. The full variable domain, with the rest looked up from reference TRBV7-6 and TRBJ2-3, is GAGVSQSPRYKVTKRGQDVALRCDPISGHVSLYWYRQALGQGPEFLTYFNYEAQQDKSGLPNDRFSAERPEGSISTLTIQRTEQRDSAMYRCASSLGDAASTDTQYFGPGTRLTVL.